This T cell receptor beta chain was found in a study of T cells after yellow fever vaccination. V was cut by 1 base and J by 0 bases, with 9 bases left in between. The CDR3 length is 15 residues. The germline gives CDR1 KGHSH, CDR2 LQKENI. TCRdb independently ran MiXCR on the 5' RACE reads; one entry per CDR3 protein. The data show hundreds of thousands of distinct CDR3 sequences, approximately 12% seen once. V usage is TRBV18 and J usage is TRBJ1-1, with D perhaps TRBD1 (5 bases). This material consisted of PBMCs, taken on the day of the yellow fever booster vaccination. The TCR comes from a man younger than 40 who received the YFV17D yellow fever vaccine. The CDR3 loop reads CASSPLRAMNTEAFF. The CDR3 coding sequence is TGTGCCAGCTCACCACTCAGGGCTATGAACACTGAAGCTTTCTTT.